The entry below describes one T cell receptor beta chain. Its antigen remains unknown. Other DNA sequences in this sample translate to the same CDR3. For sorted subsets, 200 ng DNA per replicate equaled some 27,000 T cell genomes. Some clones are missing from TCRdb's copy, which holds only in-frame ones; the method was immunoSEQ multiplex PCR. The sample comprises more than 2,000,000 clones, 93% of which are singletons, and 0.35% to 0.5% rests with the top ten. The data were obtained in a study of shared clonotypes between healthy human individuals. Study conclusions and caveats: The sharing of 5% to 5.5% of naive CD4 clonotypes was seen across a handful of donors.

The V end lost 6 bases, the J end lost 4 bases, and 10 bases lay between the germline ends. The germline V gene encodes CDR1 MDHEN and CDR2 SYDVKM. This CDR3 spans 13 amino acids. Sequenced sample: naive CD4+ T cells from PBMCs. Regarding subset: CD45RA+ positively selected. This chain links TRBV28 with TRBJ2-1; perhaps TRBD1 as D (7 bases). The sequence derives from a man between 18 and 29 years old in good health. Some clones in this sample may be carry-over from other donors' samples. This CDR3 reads CASRRDSYNEQFF. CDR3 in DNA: TGTGCCAGCAGGCGGGACAGTTACAATGAGCAGTTCTTC.